This TCR beta chain was retrieved from a study of T cells in Graves' hyperthyroidism and ophthalmopathy. Overall study findings and caveats: Stable hyperthyroidism and ophthalmopathy were separated using 13 V-J signatures.

The CDR3 regions of TCR beta were amplified from RNA transcripts. TCR CDR3 underwent first-round RT-PCR with the HTBI primer set. Each CDR3 protein is one row after TCRdb ran MiXCR on the multiplex PCR reads. The sample carries about 290,000 distinct CDR3 sequences, 17% recorded once. CDR1 is SGHDT, CDR2 YYEEEE, per germline. The CDR3 runs 13 residues. V was shortened by 0 bases and J by 4 bases, with 7 bases between the two germline ends. Many counts were recorded for this clonotype. Its antigen is unidentified. Ophthalmopathy cases met thresholds of Clinical Activity Score at least 3, NOSPECS grade at least 4 and duration under 3 months.

The sequencing input was blood. This TCR derives from a woman between 55 and 75 years old with Graves' ophthalmopathy. The chain is built from TRBV5-6 and TRBJ1-1; D is unresolved. For the CDR3, the DNA is TGTGCCAGCAGCTTGGGAGAACCCACTGAAGCTTTCTTT. Amino acid sequence: CASSLGEPTEAFF.